This T cell receptor (beta chain) appears in the sequencing data of a study of cytomegalovirus exposure and HLA in healthy donors. Study results and caveats: Donors belonging to an Asian-associated ancestry cluster reportedly showed fewer N-insertions in productive TCRs than the roughly 700-donor mean, according to what a later analysis found. No immune exposure information besides CMV serostatus was available. Per a later analysis, HLA-associated TCR beta chains showed more clonal expansion than other, equally common TCR beta chains.

PCR involved 60 Vbeta and 13 Jbeta primers. Sequencing was performed with immunoSEQ multiplex PCR; in TCRdb, only in-frame clones are kept and a portion is missing. This sample has 200,000 to 250,000 clones, with 80% to 90% found just once. On this clone itself: Its specificity is not known.

What was sequenced was PBMCs. The clonotype comes from a woman aged 18-29 years in good health and CMV-seronegative.

CDR3 DNA: TGCGCCAGCAGCCAAGATGTGAGGGCCGGCTACACCTTC. Protein product: CASSQDVRAGYTF. The chain joins TRBV4-1 to TRBJ1-2; D call uncertain. The V and J ends lost 0 bases and 8 bases respectively, with 10 bases between them. Germline assignment: CDR1 MGHRA and CDR2 YSYEKL. This CDR3 comprises 13 residues.